Below are 4 T cell receptor beta chains sequenced from a single sample in a study of T-cell memory formation after mild COVID-19. From the 5' RACE reads, TCRdb called clonotypes with MiXCR, one entry per CDR3 protein. The sample has approximately 240,000 distinct CDR3 sequences, roughly 17% seen once. Material: PBMCs or a T cell subset sorted from them (not recorded which). The receptors here all came from a man aged 18-30 years who had mild COVID-19 (a few samples of this study predate the infection). Cell type and time point are not known.

This clonotype was counted a few times. The V gene is TRBV21-1, the J gene TRBJ2-7; the table's D call of TRBD1 was not tested on the DNA. TRBV21-1 is a known pseudogene. The CDR3 is 15 amino acids. CDR3 nucleotide sequence: TGTGCCAGCAGCAAACCTTTAATACAGGGGAGCGAGCAGTACGTC. Translation: CASSKPLIQGSEQYV.

This clonotype showed up just a few times. The chain combines TRBV5-6 with TRBJ1-4; D gene uncertain. Germline CDR1 is SGHDT and CDR2 is YYEEEE. The V end was cut by 4 bases, the J end by 4 bases, with 14 bases between. This CDR3 is built from 15 residues. DNA for the CDR3: TGTGCCAGCAGCCTTCGGGCGGAGGATAATGAAAAACTGTTTTTT. As protein: CASSLRAEDNEKLFF.

In this sample, this clonotype turned up a few times. The chain joins TRBV6-2 or TRBV6-3 to TRBJ2-1; 7 bases match TRBD2. Germline values: CDR1 MNHEY, CDR2 SVGEGT. This CDR3 is built from 14 residues. V shed 2 bases and J 9 bases; nucleotides not matched to a gene: 7. The CDR3 reads CASSYPTSLREQFF. The CDR3 DNA reads TGTGCCAGCAGTTACCCGACTAGCTTGCGTGAGCAGTTCTTC.

This clonotype was counted only a few times. The chain recombines TRBV20-1 with TRBJ1-2; 8 bases line up with TRBD1. The trim removed 3 bases at V and 8 bases at J, leaving 8 bases unmatched. From germline, CDR1 is DFQATT and CDR2 SNEGSKA (reference sequence). This CDR3 contains 13 residues. The CDR3 spells CSASLTGAHGYTF. CDR3 nucleotides: TGCAGTGCTAGCCTGACAGGGGCGCACGGCTACACCTTC.